One TCR beta chain is described in this entry. The sample belongs to a study of ipilimumab plus nivolumab after autologous stem cell transplantation. The method was immunoSEQ multiplex PCR; TCRdb's version includes in-frame clones alone and lacks a portion of them. Seen here are roughly 43,000 clones, around nine tenths observed once, and the top ten hold approximately 0.87%. The CDR3 length is 15 residues. V lost 7 bases to trimming and J lost 0 bases; unmatched junction nucleotides: 4. CDR1 MNHEY and CDR2 SVGAGI come from the germline V gene. Patients got ipilimumab 1 mg/kg beginning 14 to 28 days post-transplant.

The source was PBMCs, collected in a trial of ipilimumab plus nivolumab as post-transplant consolidation. The TCR was taken from a male donor with multiple myeloma. The chain links TRBV6-5 to TRBJ2-3; 10 bases align to TRBD2. The DNA for the CDR3 is TGTGCCAGCATGAGCGGGGGGGCTAGCACAGATACGCAGTATTTT. Translating gives CASMSGGASTDTQYF.